The clone carrying this TCR beta chain was observed a few times. What it recognizes is unknown. This record comes from a study of early T cells in non-severe SARS-CoV-2 infection. On the study more broadly: Sequencing was performed on bulk RNA from unsorted whole blood, leaving chains unpaired.

Overall study results and limits: The matching step, a VDJdb search, favored anti-spike CD8 responses and missed private and CD4 specificities.

CDR1 is ENHRY and CDR2 is SYGVKD in the germline V gene. The CDR3 has 14 amino acids. J gave up 3 bases and V 6 bases, and 1 base lay outside the gene matches. The TCR library protocol was used to attach unique molecular identifiers. These identifiers were attached to individual cDNA molecules. One entry per CDR3 protein, called by TCRdb with MiXCR from the 5' RACE reads. The repertoire holds about 44,000 distinct CDR3 sequences, with 20% to 25% as singletons. The source material was whole blood, sampled at baseline. This sequence joins TRBV10-3 and TRBJ1-4; 10 bases match TRBD1. This sequence was found in an adult who was a healthcare worker with PCR-confirmed SARS-CoV-2 infection or an uninfected control (not recorded which). CDR3 loop: CAIRGQGSNEKLFF. CDR3 sequence (DNA): TGTGCCATCAGGGGACAGGGGTCTAATGAAAAACTGTTTTTT.